These 7 T cell receptor beta chains were sequenced from one sample in a study of metastatic and nonmetastatic thyroid tumors. Using MiXCR, TCRdb re-called clones from the PCR reads. Of around 70,000 clones listed, less than 20% are singletons. Each patient came to thyroid surgery without any prior treatment (of any kind). Material for sequencing was blood. These receptors came from a female donor with papillary thyroid cancer or a benign thyroid nodule (not recorded which). Some clones in this sample may be carry-over from other donors' samples.

The V and J genes are TRBV11-3 and TRBJ2-2, with TRBD1 matching over 9 bases. This CDR3 contains 15 residues. Germline V lookup: CDR1 SGHNT, CDR2 YENEEA. J was trimmed by 6 bases and V by 3 bases; bases with no gene match: 5. For the CDR3, the DNA is TGTGCCAGCAGCTTGGGGGACAGGGTATCCGGGGAGCTGTTTTTT. Translated: CASSLGDRVSGELFF.

This clone was picked up many times. The chain carries TRBV19 and TRBJ1-2, with a possible D match to TRBD1 (6 bases). Trimming removed 4 bases at V and 1 base at J, with 13 bases between. Germline CDR1 reads LNHDA; CDR2 reads SQIVND (reference sequence). The CDR3 has 15 amino acids. The CDR3 is CASSTGTIYNYGYTF. For the CDR3, the DNA is TGTGCCAGTAGTACCGGGACAATTTATAACTATGGCTACACCTTC. The full variable domain, with the rest looked up from reference TRBV19 and TRBJ1-2, is DGGITQSPKYLFRKEGQNVTLSCEQNLNHDAMYWYRQDPGQGLRLIYYSQIVNDFQKGDIAEGYSVSREKKESFPLTVTSAQKNPTAFYLCASSTGTIYNYGYTFGSGTRLTVV.

There are many counts of this clone. The V gene is TRBV30, the J gene TRBJ2-1, with D maybe TRBD2 (5 bases). V shed 4 bases and J shed 12 bases, with 16 bases lying between them. Per the germline V gene, CDR1 is GTSNPN and CDR2 is SVGIG (reference sequence). This CDR3 has 12 amino acids. As DNA, the CDR3 is TGTGCCTGGAAGGTTGGGAAGGAGGCGCAGTTCTTC. Amino acids: CAWKVGKEAQFF.

This clone was found many times. J is TRBJ2-1 and V is TRBV7-8; a possible D gene is TRBD2 (5 bases). This CDR3 has 15 amino acids. Trimming took 2 bases from V and 5 from J, leaving 13 bases between them. CDR1 is SGHVS and CDR2 is FQNEAQ in the germline V gene. The CDR3 sequence: CASSLRLAGNNEQFF. In DNA form, the CDR3 reads TGTGCCAGCAGCTTAAGGCTAGCAGGCAACAATGAGCAGTTCTTC.

The chain employs TRBV11-3 and TRBJ2-1, with 9 bases identical to TRBD2. The CDR3 has 15 residues. The J segment lost 5 bases and the V segment lost 5 bases, leaving 7 bases of the junction unmatched. The germline V gene has CDR1 SGHNT and CDR2 YENEEA. In DNA, the CDR3 is TGTGCCAGCAGCGGAAGGGGCGGGAGGGACAATGAGCAGTTCTTC. This translates into CASSGRGGRDNEQFF.

The table lists this clone with many counts. The genes are TRBV10-2 and TRBJ2-5, with D possibly TRBD2 on 5 matching bases. Trimming pared 6 bases from V and 9 bases from J, leaving 11 bases between. The CDR3 is made up of 11 amino acids. Germline V gives CDR1 WSHSY, CDR2 SAAADI. The CDR3 sequence: CASSFEGSQYF. The CDR3 DNA is TGCGCCAGCAGCTTTGAGGGATCCCAGTACTTC.

This clone was seen at least ten times. This chain connects TRBV7-9 to TRBJ2-1; 13 bases are shared with TRBD2. The germline V gene has CDR1 SEHNR and CDR2 FQNEAQ (reference sequence). The CDR3 is 14 amino acids. The V segment lost 5 bases and the J segment 5 bases; nucleotides outside the gene matches: 0. CDR3 sequence: CASSGTSGDNEQFF. The CDR3 region has the DNA TGTGCCAGCAGCGGGACTAGCGGGGACAATGAGCAGTTCTTC. Variable domain in full (rest from reference TRBV7-9 and TRBJ2-1): DTGVSQNPRHKITKRGQNVTFRCDPISEHNRLYWYRQTLGQGPEFLTYFQNEAQLEKSRLLSDRFSAERPKGSFSTLEIQRTEQGDSAMYLCASSGTSGDNEQFFGPGTRLTVL.